This T cell receptor (beta chain) was found in a study of shared clonotypes between healthy human individuals. Some clones are missing from TCRdb's copy, which holds only in-frame ones; the method was immunoSEQ multiplex PCR. The data show roughly 1,000,000 clones, approximately 78% seen once. The CDR3 loop spans 14 amino acids. The V gene end was trimmed by 8 bases and the J gene end by 2 bases; junction bases not matched to a gene: 6. Germline V gene data show CDR1 as LNHDA and CDR2 as SQIVND (reference sequence). This chain connects TRBV19 to TRBJ2-7; 10 nucleotides agree with TRBD2. Sequences were obtained from memory CD4+ T cells from PBMCs. The subset here: CD45RA-negative fraction. This TCR came from a man in his late teens or twenties in good health. Some clones in this sample may be carry-over from other donors' samples. The CDR3 nucleotides are TGTGCCAGTCGAAGGACTAGCGGTACCTACGAGCAGTACTTC. This sequence encodes CASRRTSGTYEQYF.